One and the same sample provided the 31 T cell receptor beta chains below, sequenced in a study of radiotherapy plus CTLA-4 blockade in lung cancer. The assay was immunoSEQ multiplex PCR, and TCRdb's table has in-frame clones only and misses some. The sample has tens of thousands of clones, over 75% seen once. This material consisted of peripheral blood, taken from a patient treated with radiotherapy plus ipilimumab. The receptors derive from a human donor with non-small cell lung cancer whose response to radiotherapy plus ipilimumab could not be evaluated.

CDR3 residues: CAWERTGGRYGYTF. The CDR3 DNA reads TGTGCCTGGGAGAGGACAGGGGGGCGCTATGGCTACACCTTC. The chain couples TRBV30 to TRBJ1-2; 10 bases are a match to TRBD1. CDR1 and CDR2 from the germline V gene are GTSNPN and SVGIG (reference sequence). CDR3 size: 14 residues. V was pared by 5 bases and J by 4 bases, with 7 bases of the junction left unmatched.

The chain employs TRBV7-8 and TRBJ1-3, with a tentative D call TRBD1 (6 bases). The germline CDR1 and CDR2 sequences are SGHVS and FQNEAQ. The CDR3 consists of 16 residues. V lost 5 bases, J lost 2 bases, and 16 bases lay in between. In nucleotides, the CDR3 is TGTGCCAGCAGCGCTCGGACAGCAAATACTGGAAACACCATATATTTT. This encodes CASSARTANTGNTIYF. The whole variable domain, remainder taken from reference TRBV7-8 and TRBJ1-3, is GAGVSQSPRYKVAKRGQDVALRCDPISGHVSLFWYQQALGQGPEFLTYFQNEAQLDKSGLPSDRFFAERPEGSVSTLKIQRTQQEDSAVYLCASSARTANTGNTIYFGEGSWLTVV.

The CDR3 spells CASSLDSPGEGKLFF. The DNA of the CDR3 is TGCGCCAGCAGCTTGGATAGTCCAGGGGAGGGAAAACTGTTTTTT. The chain recombines TRBV5-1 with TRBJ1-4; tentatively, D is TRBD1 (6 bases). Germline loops: CDR1 SGHRS, CDR2 YFSETQ. The CDR3 contains 15 residues. The V and J ends lost 0 bases and 10 bases respectively, with 16 bases between them.

The J gene is TRBJ2-7, the V gene TRBV7-6; 10 bases agree with TRBD1. Germline CDR1 reads SGHVS; CDR2 reads FNYEAQ. Unmatched junction bases numbered 9, after V lost 3 bases and J lost 4 bases. This CDR3 region has 16 residues. The chain's CDR3 is CASSFGQGGEGYEQYF. As DNA, the CDR3 is TGTGCCAGCAGCTTCGGACAGGGGGGCGAGGGATACGAGCAGTACTTC.

About this clone: Relative to the germline gene, one junction end is altered; a read error may explain this. The CDR3 DNA reads TGTGCTAGCAGGGGACGGAGGGGAGCTTTCTTT. Amino acids: CASRGRRGAFF. The chain combines TRBV28 with TRBJ1-1, with D tentatively TRBD1 (6 bases). Germline CDR1 MDHEN, CDR2 SYDVKM. The CDR3 consists of 11 residues.

The rearrangement links TRBV5-1 to TRBJ2-5, with 8 bases fitting TRBD1. Germline V lookup: CDR1 SGHRS, CDR2 YFSETQ. The CDR3 covers 14 residues. The J segment lost 9 bases and the V segment lost 4 bases, leaving 11 bases of the junction unmatched. The CDR3 nucleotides read TGCGCCAGCAGCGTCGACAGGGGCCCAGGGGCCCAGTACTTC. This gives the protein CASSVDRGPGAQYF.

This chain links TRBV6-1 with TRBJ2-3; TRBD2 agrees at 9 bases. The CDR3 totals 15 residues. Germline assignment: CDR1 MNHNS and CDR2 SASEGT. The J segment lost 2 bases and the V segment lost 6 bases, leaving 6 bases of the junction unmatched. The CDR3 region is CASRVGTSPTDTQYF. CDR3 DNA: TGTGCCAGCAGGGTAGGGACTAGCCCCACAGATACGCAGTATTTT.

The rearrangement uses TRBV6-5 and TRBJ1-2; the match to TRBD1 covers 8 bases. Germline V gene data show CDR1 as MNHEY and CDR2 as SVGAGI. The J segment lost 8 bases and the V segment lost 4 bases, leaving 6 bases of the junction unmatched. The CDR3 is 13 amino acids. The DNA of the CDR3 is TGTGCCAGCAGTTCTCCCAGGGGGCGAGGCTACACCTTC. Protein sequence: CASSSPRGRGYTF.

V is TRBV9 and J is TRBJ1-2; the D gene is possibly TRBD1 (5 bases). The V gene's germline CDR1 is SGDLS and CDR2 YYNGEE. CDR3 length: 15 amino acids. The germline V and J ends were trimmed by 4 bases and 2 bases, with 15 bases remaining between them. In nucleotides, the CDR3 is TGTGCCAGCAGCCCGACGGGGGAGCGGAACTATGGCTACACCTTC. This encodes CASSPTGERNYGYTF. Variable domain in full (rest from reference TRBV9 and TRBJ1-2): DSGVTQTPKHLITATGQRVTLRCSPRSGDLSVYWYQQSLDQGLQFLIQYYNGEERAKGNILERFSAQQFPDLHSELNLSSLELGDSALYFCASSPTGERNYGYTFGSGTRLTVV.

The rearrangement uses TRBV5-1 and TRBJ2-2; 9 bases fit TRBD1. Germline V gene sequence: CDR1 SGHRS, CDR2 YFSETQ. The CDR3 has 17 residues. V dropped 4 bases and J dropped 5; count of bases not matched to a gene: 12. The CDR3, as DNA: TGCGCCAGCAGCCCAGCGACAGGGGGAGTAAGGACCGGGGAGCTGTTTTTT. Encoded protein: CASSPATGGVRTGELFF. Filled out from reference TRBV5-1 and TRBJ2-2, the complete variable domain reads KAGVTQTPRYLIKTRGQQVTLSCSPISGHRSVSWYQQTPGQGLQFLFEYFSETQRNKGNFPGRFSGRQFSNSRSEMNVSTLELGDSALYLCASSPATGGVRTGELFFGEGSRLTVL.

J is TRBJ2-5 and V is TRBV7-2, with 7 bases identical to TRBD1. Germline loops: CDR1 SGHTA, CDR2 FQGNSA. The trim removed 5 bases at V and 1 base at J, leaving 4 bases unmatched. The CDR3 totals 14 residues. The CDR3: CASSLDRFQETQYF. The CDR3 DNA sequence: TGTGCCAGCAGCCTGGACAGGTTCCAAGAGACCCAGTACTTC.

V and J are TRBV10-3 and TRBJ2-5; D possibly corresponds to TRBD2 (6 bases). V lost 2 bases, J lost 7 bases, and 17 bases lay in between. Looked up from germline, CDR1 is ENHRY and CDR2 is SYGVKD. CDR3 length equals 15 residues. The CDR3 DNA sequence: TGTGCCATCAGTGAGCCGTCGGGTGGGGGGATGACCCAGTACTTC. Translating gives CAISEPSGGGMTQYF.

The chain combines TRBV28 with TRBJ1-2; TRBD1 matches at 7 bases. Germline CDR1 and CDR2: MDHEN and SYDVKM. This CDR3 contains 15 residues. The junction had 8 bases not matched to a gene; V was cut back by 5 bases and J by 2 bases. CDR3 DNA: TGTGCCAGCAGTCCGCCCGGGACAGCCAACTATGGCTACACCTTC. Residues: CASSPPGTANYGYTF.

The chain is built from TRBV5-4 and TRBJ2-1, with no clear D. The germline gives CDR1 SGHNT, CDR2 YYREEE (reference sequence). V shed 0 bases and J shed 8 bases, with 6 bases lying between them. This CDR3 has 12 residues. CDR3 residues: CASSLVGYEQFF. Written as DNA, the CDR3 is TGTGCCAGCAGCTTGGTCGGGTATGAGCAGTTCTTC.

The chain recombines TRBV6-5 with TRBJ1-3, with D perhaps TRBD1 (5 bases). Germline V gene lookup returns CDR1 MNHEY and CDR2 SVGAGI. Trimming took off 0 bases at V and 8 bases at J, with 14 bases between the two ends. The CDR3 has 15 amino acids. The DNA of the CDR3 is TGTGCCAGCAGTTACTCTCCCAGACAAGGGGACACCATATATTTT. Protein: CASSYSPRQGDTIYF.

Worth noting for this clone: The same CDR3 is also encoded by other DNA sequences in this sample. This chain joins TRBV7-8 and TRBJ1-5; D is unclear. Germline CDR1 SGHVS, CDR2 FQNEAQ. The CDR3 consists of 14 residues. V dropped 5 bases and J dropped 1 base, with 9 bases sitting between them. CDR3: CASSRDRSNQPQHF. The DNA for the CDR3 is TGTGCCAGCAGCCGGGATCGGAGCAATCAGCCCCAGCATTTT.

Comments on this clone: A junction boundary mismatches the germline segment, possibly from a read error. The rearrangement joins TRBV7-9 to TRBJ2-4, with TRBD2 matching 8 bases. The CDR3 covers 12 residues. The germline CDR1 and CDR2 sequences are SEHNR and FQNEAQ (reference sequence). CDR3 sequence reads: CASSLETSEVAF. CDR3 bases: TGTGCCAGCAGCTTGGAGACTAGCGAGGTGGCCTTC.

V and J are TRBV5-8 and TRBJ1-4, with D maybe TRBD1 (5 bases). Trimming stripped 1 base from V and 0 bases from J, with 13 bases between. This CDR3 has 17 residues. Germline V gives CDR1 SGHTS, CDR2 YDEGEE. The DNA for the CDR3 is TGTGCCAGCAGCTTGACAGGAACCACCGCAACTAATGAAAAACTGTTTTTT. Translated, it gives CASSLTGTTATNEKLFF.

This chain links TRBV6-5 with TRBJ1-1; D remains ambiguous. Germline V lookup: CDR1 MNHEY, CDR2 SVGAGI. This CDR3 has 15 residues. V lost 0 bases and J lost 1, with 9 bases in between. CDR3: CASSYSNRPNTEAFF. The CDR3 DNA reads TGTGCCAGCAGTTACTCGAACAGACCGAACACTGAAGCTTTCTTT.

This chain uses TRBV10-3 with TRBJ2-3; 12 bases agree with TRBD2. Looked up from germline, CDR1 is ENHRY and CDR2 is SYGVKD. The CDR3 consists of 15 residues. V shed 10 bases and J 1 base; nucleotides not matched to a gene: 6. CDR3 loop: CATSGTSGRTDTQYF. CDR3 coding DNA: TGTGCCACCTCCGGGACTAGCGGGCGCACAGATACGCAGTATTTT.

V is TRBV7-9 and J is TRBJ2-1, with 10 bases lining up with TRBD2. Germline V gene lookup returns CDR1 SEHNR and CDR2 FQNEAQ (reference sequence). Unmatched junction bases numbered 11, after V lost 4 bases and J lost 8 bases. The CDR3 runs to 16 residues. The CDR3 nucleotides read TGTGCCAGCAGCTCCTACATAGCGGGGGGCACGGATGAGCAGTTCTTC. Translated: CASSSYIAGGTDEQFF.

This rearrangement joins TRBV25-1 to TRBJ2-3, with D maybe TRBD2 (6 bases). Germline values: CDR1 MGHDK, CDR2 SYGVNS. The V gene lost 6 bases and the J gene lost 4 bases, with 11 bases spanning the gap. The CDR3 runs 13 residues. CDR3 bases: TGTGCCAGCAGCCCCCCGGGGGCAGATACGCAGTATTTT. Its translation: CASSPPGADTQYF. Complete variable domain (other parts from reference TRBV25-1 and TRBJ2-3): EADIYQTPRYLVIGTGKKITLECSQTMGHDKMYWYQQDPGMELHLIHYSYGVNSTEKGDLSSESTVSRIRTEHFPLTLESARPSHTSQYLCASSPPGADTQYFGPGTRLTVL.

The CDR3 nucleotides read TGTGCCAGCAGCCCGGACAGGGTCCGATCACCCCTCCACTTT. This encodes CASSPDRVRSPLHF. The rearrangement joins TRBV7-9 to TRBJ1-6; 8 positions agree with TRBD1. The CDR3 is 14 residues long. The trim removed 5 bases at V and 10 bases at J, leaving 7 bases unmatched. CDR1 is SEHNR, CDR2 FQNEAQ, per germline (reference sequence).

The CDR3 loop is CASSLTGVNTEAFF. The CDR3 DNA sequence: TGTGCCAGCAGCTTAACAGGGGTGAACACTGAAGCTTTCTTT. The V and J genes are TRBV5-4 and TRBJ1-1, with 7 bases aligning to TRBD1. The trim removed 2 bases at V and 0 bases at J, leaving 1 base unmatched. The CDR3 consists of 14 residues. Germline CDR1 SGHNT, CDR2 YYREEE (reference sequence).

The genes are TRBV6-1 and TRBJ2-5; weak D call: TRBD2 (7 bases). Germline CDR1 reads MNHNS; CDR2 reads SASEGT. The CDR3 runs to 14 residues. Trimming stripped 3 bases from V and 5 bases from J, with 13 bases between. In DNA, the CDR3 is TGTGCCAGCAGTGAGGGGGGGCTCGAGGAGACCCAGTACTTC. Protein sequence: CASSEGGLEETQYF.

The chain has TRBV18 and TRBJ2-7; 12 nucleotides agree with TRBD2. Germline V gene data show CDR1 as KGHSH and CDR2 as LQKENI. This CDR3 contains 15 residues. The trim removed 6 bases at V and 0 bases at J, leaving 3 bases unmatched. The chain's CDR3 is CASSLTSGGSYEQYF. CDR3 nucleotides: TGTGCCAGCTCCCTGACTAGCGGGGGCTCCTACGAGCAGTACTTC. Drawing the rest from reference TRBV18 and TRBJ2-7, the complete variable domain is NAGVMQNPRHLVRRRGQEARLRCSPMKGHSHVYWYRQLPEEGLKFMVYLQKENIIDESGMPKERFSAEFPKEGPSILRIQQVVRGDSAAYFCASSLTSGGSYEQYFGPGTRLTVT.

CDR3 sequence reads: CASSSRQAGGNTIYF. The CDR3 region has the DNA TGTGCCAGCAGTAGCCGACAGGCTGGTGGAAACACCATATATTTT. J is TRBJ1-3 and V is TRBV6-1, with D perhaps TRBD1 (6 bases). V was trimmed by 5 bases and J by 3 bases, leaving 14 bases between them. Germline CDR1 is MNHNS and CDR2 is SASEGT. This CDR3 has 15 amino acids.

The chain uses TRBV25-1 and TRBJ1-1; D possibly corresponds to TRBD1 (5 bases). The CDR3 extends over 12 amino acids. Deletions cut 2 bases from V and 7 bases from J, with 8 bases between. Germline V lookup: CDR1 MGHDK, CDR2 SYGVNS. CDR3 region: CASSERGGEAFF. In DNA, the CDR3 is TGTGCCAGCAGTGAAAGGGGTGGTGAAGCTTTCTTT.

The rearrangement uses TRBV5-1 and TRBJ2-5; 7 bases match TRBD2. Trimming cost V 0 bases and J 1 base; bases outside gene matches: 3. The germline V gene has CDR1 SGHRS and CDR2 YFSETQ. This CDR3 region has 15 residues. The CDR3 sequence: CASSLAGGTQETQYF. In DNA, the CDR3 is TGCGCCAGCAGCTTGGCCGGGGGGACCCAAGAGACCCAGTACTTC.

The chain has TRBV6-1 and TRBJ2-7, with TRBD1 matching 7 bases. Germline CDR1 MNHNS, CDR2 SASEGT. The trim removed 0 bases at V and 4 bases at J, leaving 6 bases unmatched. The length of the CDR3 is 15 residues. CDR3 amino acids: CASSEAEQGKYEQYF. CDR3 sequence (DNA): TGTGCCAGCAGTGAAGCAGAACAGGGGAAATACGAGCAGTACTTC.

V and J are TRBV10-3 and TRBJ1-2; no reliable D call. V dropped 3 bases and J dropped 5 bases, with 22 bases sitting between them. CDR1 is ENHRY and CDR2 is SYGVKD in the germline V gene. The CDR3 runs to 17 residues. This CDR3 is CAISETRGSAITYGYTF. The DNA for the CDR3 is TGTGCCATCAGTGAAACACGGGGATCGGCTATCACGTATGGCTACACCTTC.